This T cell receptor (beta chain) was identified during a study of chemoradiotherapy in HPV16-positive cancers. Study-wide points: The functional HPV-specific definition rests on just a couple of HPV16-positive patients. Better recurrence-free survival went with HPV-responsive T-cell expansion in HPV16-positive patients.

Repeated repertoire sampling spanned the course of chemoradiotherapy. Points on this clone: Its antigen remains unidentified.

Sequencing used immunoSEQ multiplex PCR; TCRdb keeps in-frame clones, though not all of them. The sample yields 1,400 to 1,500 clones, around 93% seen once. This sequence originates from a human donor with HPV-associated anogenital cancer. The sequences come from tumor tissue, collected from a patient who underwent chemoradiotherapy.

CDR3 nucleotide sequence: TGTGCCAGCAGGACTCCAGAAACGAAGACTGAAGCTTTCTTT. Amino acid sequence: CASRTPETKTEAFF. The chain has TRBV7-8 and TRBJ1-1; D not resolved. Germline V CDR1 and CDR2: SGHVS, FQNEAQ. V was trimmed by 6 bases and J by 5 bases, leaving 16 bases between them. The length of the CDR3 is 14 residues. The complete variable domain, with remaining parts taken from reference TRBV7-8 and TRBJ1-1, reads GAGVSQSPRYKVAKRGQDVALRCDPISGHVSLFWYQQALGQGPEFLTYFQNEAQLDKSGLPSDRFFAERPEGSVSTLKIQRTQQEDSAVYLCASRTPETKTEAFFGQGTRLTVV.